These 5 T cell receptor beta chains came from one sample sequenced in a study of blood T cell repertoires in COVID-19. TCRdb keeps only in-frame clones here, not all; method: immunoSEQ multiplex PCR. The sample consists of fewer than 250,000 clones, about four fifths of them appearing once. Sample: peripheral blood. The receptors were gathered from a woman in her 40s with active or convalescent COVID-19.

The V and J genes are TRBV25-1 and TRBJ2-7; TRBD1 agrees at 9 bases. V was pared by 4 bases and J by 7 bases, with 5 bases of the junction left unmatched. The CDR3 spans 13 residues. Germline loops: CDR1 MGHDK, CDR2 SYGVNS. Here the CDR3 reads CASSGTGAGEQYF. In DNA, the CDR3 is TGTGCCAGCAGTGGGACAGGGGCGGGGGAGCAGTACTTC.

V is TRBV6-2 or TRBV6-3 and J is TRBJ2-7; 11 nucleotides match TRBD2. The CDR3 totals 18 residues. Looked up from germline, CDR1 is MNHEY and CDR2 is SVGEGT. Germline trimming cut 5 bases from V and 1 base from J; bases unmatched to any gene: 13. CDR3 sequence: CASSPIPGGLAVSYEQYF. The CDR3 nucleotides read TGTGCCAGCAGTCCCATACCTGGGGGACTAGCGGTTTCCTACGAGCAGTACTTC.

The chain recombines TRBV7-8 with TRBJ1-1; possible D gene TRBD1, 5 bases. Germline V gene sequence: CDR1 SGHVS, CDR2 FQNEAQ. Trimming took 2 bases from V and 7 from J, leaving 23 bases between them. The CDR3 covers 17 residues. The CDR3 region has the DNA TGTGCCAGCAGCTTACCGGCGCATCGGGGGGAGAGCGGTGAAGCTTTCTTT. Its protein is CASSLPAHRGESGEAFF.

This chain uses TRBV19 with TRBJ1-2; unclear D gene. Germline CDR1 and CDR2: LNHDA and SQIVND (reference sequence). Trimming removed 7 bases from V and 5 bases from J, with 20 bases in between. The CDR3 spans 15 residues. The CDR3 region has the DNA TGTGCCAGTACCGAAAGCTCGCTACTAACTTATGGCTACACCTTC. Residues: CASTESSLLTYGYTF.

The chain has TRBV12-3 or TRBV12-4 and TRBJ1-6, with D possibly being TRBD1 (6 bases). The CDR3 has 13 residues. Deletions cut 5 bases from V and 7 bases from J, with 9 bases between. Written as DNA, the CDR3 is TGTGCCAGCAGTGGACAGAGAAATTCACCCCTCCACTTT. Amino acid sequence: CASSGQRNSPLHF.